Listed below are T cell receptor beta chains from one sample, sequenced in a study of cytomegalovirus exposure and HLA in healthy donors. TCRdb's copy holds only in-frame clones and misses some; the assay was immunoSEQ multiplex PCR. Here the sample spans 250,000 or so clones, approximately 90% being singletons. The sample comprised PBMCs. Source of these receptors: a man aged 18-30 years in good health and CMV-seronegative. Each CDR3 is given with its conserved first and last residue. The D gene is left open where the match is weak. A clone size is listed for some rows: how often the clone was seen (once, few, many), or a class if it is expanded.

d_gene: NA
v_gene: TRBV15
j_gene: TRBJ1-5
abundance: NA
CDR3nt: TGTGCCACCAGCAGAGATGTAGAACAGCCCCAGCATTTT
CDR3aa: CATSRDVEQPQHF

d_gene: NA
v_gene: TRBV7-2
j_gene: TRBJ1-2
abundance: NA
CDR3nt: TGTGCCAGCAGGACTAACAGCCTCCGGCTCGATGGCTACACCTTC
CDR3aa: CASRTNSLRLDGYTF

d_gene: NA
v_gene: TRBV10-3
j_gene: TRBJ1-5
abundance: once
CDR3nt: TGTGCCACCTCAAGAGCGAGTAGTAGCAATCAGCCCCAGCATTTT
CDR3aa: CATSRASSSNQPQHF

d_gene: NA
v_gene: TRBV11-3
j_gene: TRBJ2-1
abundance: NA
CDR3nt: TGTGCCAGCAGCTCGACAGGCTCCTACAATGAGCAGTTCTTC
CDR3aa: CASSSTGSYNEQFF

d_gene: NA
v_gene: TRBV18
j_gene: TRBJ2-2
abundance: NA
CDR3nt: TGTGCCAGCTCTGTCGGGACTCAGGGCACCGGGGAGCTGTTTTTT
CDR3aa: CASSVGTQGTGELFF

d_gene: NA
v_gene: TRBV9
j_gene: TRBJ2-7
abundance: NA
CDR3nt: TGTGCCAGCAGCCGGACAAAGGCACTCATTCCCTACGAGCAGTACTTC
CDR3aa: CASSRTKALIPYEQYF

d_gene: NA
v_gene: TRBV27
j_gene: TRBJ2-7
abundance: NA
CDR3nt: TGTGCCAGCAGCCGACACCCGGGAGACTCGATTACCCTATACGAGCAGTACTTC
CDR3aa: CASSRHPGDSITLYEQYF

d_gene: NA
v_gene: TRBV19
j_gene: TRBJ1-5
abundance: NA
CDR3nt: TGTGCCAGTAGTATTGACACCGGCCGTCAGCCCCAGCATTTT
CDR3aa: CASSIDTGRQPQHF

d_gene: TRBD1
v_gene: TRBV5-1
j_gene: TRBJ2-7
abundance: NA
CDR3nt: TGCGCCAGCAACCCGACAGGGTACAGCTACGAGCAGTACTTC
CDR3aa: CASNPTGYSYEQYF

d_gene: NA
v_gene: TRBV7-3
j_gene: TRBJ2-7
abundance: NA
CDR3nt: TGTGCCAGCAGCTTATTTGGCGGGACGACCTACGAGCAGTACTTC
CDR3aa: CASSLFGGTTYEQYF

d_gene: NA
v_gene: TRBV7-2
j_gene: TRBJ1-1
abundance: NA
CDR3nt: TGTGCCAGCAGCTTAGAGTCAGGTTGGACTGAAGCTTTCTTT
CDR3aa: CASSLESGWTEAFF

d_gene: TRBD2
v_gene: TRBV13
j_gene: TRBJ2-7
abundance: NA
CDR3nt: TGTGCCAGCAGCCAACTCACCTCTCGCGGGAGCTCCTACGAGCAGTACTTC
CDR3aa: CASSQLTSRGSSYEQYF

d_gene: NA
v_gene: TRBV5-1
j_gene: TRBJ2-1
abundance: NA
CDR3nt: TGCGCCAGCAGCTTTCTCAGGGGTTACAATGAGCAGTTCTTC
CDR3aa: CASSFLRGYNEQFF

d_gene: TRBD2
v_gene: TRBV27
j_gene: TRBJ2-7
abundance: NA
CDR3nt: TGTGCCAGCAGTCTTACTAGCGGGGACTTTTACGAGCAGTACTTC
CDR3aa: CASSLTSGDFYEQYF

d_gene: TRBD1
v_gene: TRBV28
j_gene: TRBJ2-1
abundance: NA
CDR3nt: TGTGCCAGCAGTTTGGGGACAGGGGGATTCAATGAGCAGTTCTTC
CDR3aa: CASSLGTGGFNEQFF

d_gene: NA
v_gene: TRBV7-9
j_gene: TRBJ2-6
abundance: once
CDR3nt: TGTGCCAGCAGCTTAGCGTTATACAGGACCTCTGGGGCCAACGTCCTGACTTTC
CDR3aa: CASSLALYRTSGANVLTF

d_gene: NA
v_gene: TRBV19
j_gene: TRBJ2-3
abundance: NA
CDR3nt: TGTGCCAGTAGTATAGTAACAGGGAGCACAGATACGCAGTATTTT
CDR3aa: CASSIVTGSTDTQYF

d_gene: NA
v_gene: TRBV6-1
j_gene: TRBJ2-3
abundance: NA
CDR3nt: TGTGCCAGCAGTGTAATGGCAGCGACAGATACGCAGTATTTT
CDR3aa: CASSVMAATDTQYF